Below are 15 T cell receptor beta chains sequenced from a single sample in a study of CD8+ T cells in alopecia areata. Following extraction, RNA underwent reverse transcription to cDNA, which served as the sequencing template. The table came from immunoSEQ multiplex PCR; TCRdb's copy has only in-frame clones and leaves some out. Of a few hundred thousand clones detected, around 66% appear once; the ten largest clones hold 1% to 1.5%. The treatment was: oral pan-JAK inhibitor, 5-10 mg twice daily. The sequencing used CD4+ T cells sorted from blood, collected at roughly week 45, from a patient treated with tofacitinib. The origin of the receptors is a human donor with alopecia areata.

This chain links TRBV9 with TRBJ1-1, with 9 bases aligning to TRBD1. Losses at the gene ends were 4 bases for V and 0 bases for J; bases not matched to a gene: 13. The CDR3 sequence is 18 residues long. The germline V gene encodes CDR1 SGDLS and CDR2 YYNGEE. CDR3 amino acids: CASSYTSGQGKMNTEAFF. The CDR3 bases are TGTGCCAGCAGCTACACATCAGGACAGGGGAAGATGAACACTGAAGCTTTCTTT.

The chain carries TRBV11-3 and TRBJ2-7, with 7 bases fitting TRBD1. Germline V gene data show CDR1 as SGHNT and CDR2 as YENEEA. This CDR3 comprises 14 residues. V lost 1 base, J lost 2 bases, and 2 bases stayed unmatched. This CDR3 reads CASSLGGTAYEQYF. The CDR3 bases are TGTGCCAGCAGCTTAGGAGGGACAGCCTACGAGCAGTACTTC.

CDR3 amino acids: CASSFSTGTDTQYF. Written as DNA, the CDR3 is TGTGCCAGCAGCTTTTCGACAGGCACAGATACGCAGTATTTT. V and J are TRBV7-2 and TRBJ2-3; TRBD1 might be the D (5 bases). Between the trimmed V and J ends, which lost 3 bases and 1 base, there was a span of 8 bases. This CDR3 contains 14 residues. Germline CDR1 reads SGHTA; CDR2 reads FQGNSA.

The V call is TRBV7-2, the J call TRBJ1-1; no reliable D call. The V gene lost 2 bases and the J gene lost 4 bases, with 17 bases spanning the gap. This CDR3 comprises 16 residues. Germline assignment: CDR1 SGHTA and CDR2 FQGNSA. The CDR3 here is CASSLNALASGTEAFF. The DNA of the CDR3 is TGTGCCAGCAGCTTAAATGCCTTGGCCAGCGGCACTGAAGCTTTCTTT. The full variable domain, in which reference TRBV7-2 and TRBJ1-1 provide the parts outside the CDR3, is GAGVSQSPSNKVTEKGKDVELRCDPISGHTALYWYRQSLGQGLEFLIYFQGNSAPDKSGLPSDRFSAERTGGSVSTLTIQRTQQEDSAVYLCASSLNALASGTEAFFGQGTRLTVV.

The chain combines TRBV29-1 with TRBJ1-1; maybe TRBD1 (6 bases). This CDR3 region has 13 residues. Trimming removed 5 bases at V and 4 bases at J, with 14 bases between. Germline CDR1 SQVTM, CDR2 ANQGSEA. The CDR3, as DNA: TGCAGCGTTAATTCAGGGGTAGGCACTGAAGCTTTCTTT. It specifies CSVNSGVGTEAFF.

This rearrangement joins TRBV2 to TRBJ2-2; 8 bases match TRBD1. V shed 6 bases and J 3 bases; nucleotides not matched to a gene: 3. Germline-derived CDR1 and CDR2 are SNHLY and FYNNEI. This CDR3 spans 14 amino acids. This CDR3 is CASSSDRDTGELFF. The CDR3 DNA follows: TGTGCCAGCAGCTCGGACAGGGACACCGGGGAGCTGTTTTTT.

The sample holds one count of this clone. The chain recombines TRBV7-2 with TRBJ2-7; 8 nucleotides agree with TRBD1. CDR1 SGHTA and CDR2 FQGNSA come from the germline V gene. The ends lost 5 bases at V and 0 bases at J; junction bases unmatched: 3. The CDR3 consists of 14 residues. In DNA form, the CDR3 reads TGTGCCAGCAGCCGGCAGGGGGCCTCCTACGAGCAGTACTTC. This encodes CASSRQGASYEQYF.

The chain couples TRBV29-1 to TRBJ1-5; perhaps TRBD1 as D (5 bases). This CDR3 is built from 13 residues. Germline-derived CDR1 and CDR2 are SQVTM and ANQGSEA. V was trimmed by 0 bases and J by 6 bases, leaving 9 bases between them. In DNA form, the CDR3 reads TGCAGCGTTGAAGAGGACATAGGTCAGCCCCAGCATTTT. This gives the protein CSVEEDIGQPQHF.

The CDR3 region has the DNA TGTGCCAGTAGAGCCGGGACACGGATTAACTATGGCTACACCTTC. Amino acid sequence: CASRAGTRINYGYTF. V and J are TRBV19 and TRBJ1-2; TRBD1 is a possible D gene (6 bases). V was clipped by 6 bases and J by 1 base, with 15 bases between them. From germline, CDR1 is LNHDA and CDR2 SQIVND (reference sequence). This CDR3 spans 15 amino acids.

The CDR3 is CASSPGGASEEQYF. As DNA, the CDR3 is TGTGCCAGCAGCCCCGGGGGCGCCTCTGAGGAGCAGTACTTC. The chain combines TRBV7-9 with TRBJ2-7; possibly TRBD1 or TRBD2 for D (6 bases each). The CDR3 sequence is 14 residues long. CDR1 and CDR2 (germline): SEHNR, FQNEAQ (reference sequence). V was clipped by 5 bases and J by 7 bases, with 18 bases between them.

The chain links TRBV2 to TRBJ2-1, with no clear D. CDR1 is SNHLY and CDR2 is FYNNEI in the germline V gene. The CDR3 covers 13 residues. With 8 bases removed from V and 7 bases from J, the gap between germline ends came to 15 bases. The CDR3 sequence is CASLGILSNEQFF. CDR3 bases: TGTGCCAGCCTAGGGATACTCTCAAATGAGCAGTTCTTC.

The V gene is TRBV14, the J gene TRBJ2-1, with a possible D match to TRBD1 (6 bases). Germline V gene data show CDR1 as SGHDN and CDR2 as FVKESK. The CDR3 runs 15 residues. Trimming removed 0 bases at V and 8 bases at J, with 14 bases between. CDR3 sequence: CASSQERQGRDEQFF. Here the CDR3 DNA reads TGTGCCAGCAGCCAAGAACGGCAGGGGCGGGATGAGCAGTTCTTC.

The genes are TRBV4-3 and TRBJ2-3; 14 bases map to TRBD2. The germline gives CDR1 LGHNA, CDR2 YSLEER. This CDR3 is built from 19 residues. V shed 2 bases, J shed 1 base, and the junction held 8 bases outside the gene matches. The CDR3 protein is CASSQSTGTSGGGTDTQYF. In nucleotides, the CDR3 is TGCGCCAGCAGCCAATCTACCGGGACTAGCGGGGGAGGCACAGATACGCAGTATTTT.

This chain links TRBV5-1 with TRBJ2-1; D might be TRBD2 (6 bases). The V end was cut by 8 bases, the J end by 7 bases, with 25 bases between. CDR3 size: 16 residues. In germline, CDR1 is SGHRS, CDR2 YFSETQ. Written as DNA, the CDR3 is TGCGCCAGTACACCCGGGGGAGTGACCGGAGGGAATGAGCAGTTCTTC. Protein sequence: CASTPGGVTGGNEQFF.

This rearrangement joins TRBV7-9 to TRBJ2-1; possible D gene TRBD1, 6 bases. Trimming pared 4 bases from V and 4 bases from J, leaving 11 bases between. The CDR3 is 14 amino acids. The germline gives CDR1 SEHNR, CDR2 FQNEAQ (reference sequence). In nucleotides, the CDR3 is TGTGCCAGCAGCTCGGACAGACCATACAATGAGCAGTTCTTC. Translation gives CASSSDRPYNEQFF.